This entry lists 19 T cell receptor beta chains sequenced from one sample in a study of blood T cells in healthy people across ages. Combining a sample-barcoded 5' primer with a J-beta primer mix, a second PCR ran for about 7 to 11 cycles. One entry per CDR3 protein, called by TCRdb with MiXCR from the 5' RACE reads. The sample lists about 1.4 million distinct CDR3 sequences, approximately 63% occurring once. The sequenced material came from blood. The receptors were sampled from a man aged 18 to 30 in good health.

The V call is TRBV4-2, the J call TRBJ1-2, with a weak D call TRBD1 (6 bases). The CDR3 sequence is 15 residues long. V was cut by 3 bases and J by 4 bases, with 15 bases left in between. CDR1 LGHNA and CDR2 YNFKEQ come from the germline V gene. The CDR3 DNA is TGTGCCAGCAGCCAGGGGGCCGACGGGACCTATGGCTACACCTTC. This gives the protein CASSQGADGTYGYTF.

This rearrangement joins TRBV7-2 to TRBJ1-1, with D uncertain. CDR1 SGHTA and CDR2 FQGNSA come from the germline V gene. CDR3 size: 12 residues. V dropped 6 bases and J dropped 11 bases, with 16 bases sitting between them. CDR3 in amino acids: CASSHDLNVAFF. CDR3 nucleotide sequence: TGTGCCAGCAGTCATGACCTGAACGTGGCTTTCTTT.

V gene TRBV4-2 combines with J gene TRBJ2-3, with TRBD2 matching 12 bases. The CDR3 length is 16 residues. The J segment lost 4 bases and the V segment lost 4 bases, leaving 6 bases of the junction unmatched. Per the germline V gene, CDR1 is LGHNA and CDR2 is YNFKEQ. The CDR3 DNA reads as TGTGCCAGCAGCCCGAGACTAGCGGGGGATGCAGATACGCAGTATTTT. Residues: CASSPRLAGDADTQYF.

This clonotype has just a few counts. The genes are TRBV29-1 and TRBJ2-6; 7 nucleotides align to TRBD1. This CDR3 is 15 amino acids long. Germline V gene sequence: CDR1 SQVTM, CDR2 ANQGSEA. The ends lost 6 bases at V and 0 bases at J; junction bases unmatched: 5. The CDR3 DNA is TGCAGCGTCTCCGACAGGGACTCTGGGGCCAACGTCCTGACTTTC. This sequence encodes CSVSDRDSGANVLTF.

The CDR3 spells CASSQVTSGAALENNEQFF. In DNA form, the CDR3 reads TGTGCCAGCAGCCAAGTTACTAGCGGGGCCGCCCTCGAAAACAATGAGCAGTTCTTC. The chain couples TRBV4-2 to TRBJ2-1, with 10 bases fitting TRBD2. V dropped 1 base and J dropped 5; count of bases not matched to a gene: 14. CDR3 length: 19 amino acids. The germline CDR1 and CDR2 sequences are LGHNA and YNFKEQ.

The rearrangement joins TRBV20-1 to TRBJ2-7, with TRBD2 matching 10 bases. The germline CDR1 and CDR2 sequences are DFQATT and SNEGSKA (reference sequence). V gave up 0 bases and J gave up 2 bases; unmatched junction bases: 1. The CDR3 has 14 residues. The CDR3 here is CSARDTSGAYEQYF. For the CDR3, the DNA is TGCAGTGCTAGAGATACTAGCGGGGCCTACGAGCAGTACTTC.

In the case of this clonotype: One junction end disagrees with the germline gene, perhaps due to a read error. The chain recombines TRBV6-5 with TRBJ2-1; 8 bases agree with TRBD2. There are 15 residues in the CDR3. Germline V gene data show CDR1 as MNHEY and CDR2 as SVGAGI. The CDR3 sequence is CANSPSGSSYNEQFF. CDR3 nucleotide sequence: TGTGCCAACAGTCCCAGCGGGAGCTCCTACAATGAGCAGTTCTTC.

The CDR3 protein is CGASSRRVAEQYF. In DNA, the CDR3 is TGCGGAGCCTCGAGCCGCAGGGTTGCCGAGCAGTACTTC. This rearrangement joins TRBV20-1 to TRBJ2-7; tentative D call: TRBD1 (5 bases). The CDR3 totals 13 residues. The V gene's germline CDR1 is DFQATT and CDR2 SNEGSKA (reference sequence).

The chain carries TRBV4-3 and TRBJ2-1; 7 nucleotides match TRBD1. Trimming at V came to 5 bases and at J to 0 bases, leaving 4 bases not matched to a gene. There are 15 residues in the CDR3. Germline lookup yields CDR1 LGHNA and CDR2 YSLEER. CDR3 region: CASSADRISYNEQFF. CDR3 coding DNA: TGCGCCAGCAGCGCGGACAGGATCTCCTACAATGAGCAGTTCTTC.

This clonotype was found a few times. This chain uses TRBV7-2 with TRBJ1-2; 7 bases map to TRBD1. V gave up 5 bases and J gave up 0 bases; unmatched junction bases: 3. The CDR3 totals 14 residues. Looked up from germline, CDR1 is SGHTA and CDR2 is FQGNSA. This CDR3 is CASSRDRTNYGYTF. DNA of the CDR3: TGTGCCAGCAGCAGGGACAGAACTAACTATGGCTACACCTTC.

The chain links TRBV4-3 to TRBJ2-1; 7 nucleotides align to TRBD1. Germline assignment: CDR1 LGHNA and CDR2 YSLEER. The ends lost 4 bases at V and 12 bases at J; junction bases unmatched: 12. CDR3 size: 14 residues. The CDR3 region is CASSPSTGDHGQFF. The CDR3 DNA sequence: TGCGCCAGCAGCCCCTCAACAGGGGACCATGGGCAGTTCTTC.

The gene calls are TRBV29-1 and TRBJ1-2, with D unresolved. The CDR3 is 11 amino acids. V lost 6 bases to trimming and J lost 4 bases, with 9 bases between them. The germline CDR1 and CDR2 sequences are SQVTM and ANQGSEA. The chain's CDR3 is CSVRRSYGYTF. The DNA for the CDR3 is TGCAGCGTGCGGCGGAGCTATGGCTACACCTTC.

V and J are TRBV7-9 and TRBJ1-2, with a possible D match to TRBD1 (5 bases). The CDR3 is 16 residues long. Germline assignment: CDR1 SEHNR and CDR2 FQNEAQ (reference sequence). The V and J ends lost 5 bases and 6 bases respectively, with 22 bases between them. The DNA of the CDR3 is TGTGCCAGCAGCCCAACCCCCTGGGGGGAAATGGATGGCTACACCTTC. Encoded protein: CASSPTPWGEMDGYTF.

In this sample, this clonotype turned up once. J is TRBJ2-1 and V is TRBV6-1; 7 positions match TRBD2. This CDR3 is 14 amino acids long. The germline CDR1 and CDR2 sequences are MNHNS and SASEGT. V gave up 8 bases and J gave up 9 bases; unmatched junction bases: 13. CDR3: CASYGLGRMGEQFF. The DNA of the CDR3 is TGTGCCAGCTATGGACTAGGTAGAATGGGTGAGCAGTTCTTC.

The rearrangement joins TRBV20-1 to TRBJ2-1; maybe TRBD2 (7 bases). The CDR3 is made up of 14 amino acids. V dropped 2 bases and J dropped 9 bases, with 17 bases sitting between them. The germline gives CDR1 DFQATT, CDR2 SNEGSKA (reference sequence). The CDR3 loop reads CSARRGGPSFEQFF. The CDR3 nucleotides read TGCAGTGCTAGAAGGGGGGGCCCTTCATTTGAGCAGTTCTTC.

This clonotype was seen only once. V is TRBV21-1 and J is TRBJ2-4; no check of the table's D call, TRBD1, against the DNA was made. The end of the DNA aligns better with TRBJ2-7, so the J call may be wrong. TRBV21-1 is classified as a pseudogene. The length of the CDR3 is 23 residues. The CDR3 nucleotides read TGTGCCAGCAGCAAAGTATCGGTAGTGGTAAGGGGGTATAGCGGTTATACCTCCTACGAGCAGTACTTC. It translates to CASSKVSVVVRGYSGYTSYEQYF.

This clonotype was observed a handful of times. The CDR3 sequence: CASSQIGQGPYEQYF. Here the CDR3 DNA reads TGCGCCAGCAGCCAAATAGGCCAGGGGCCCTACGAGCAGTACTTC. V and J are TRBV4-1 and TRBJ2-7, with a possible D match to TRBD1 (6 bases). CDR1 and CDR2 from the germline V gene are MGHRA and YSYEKL. The CDR3 covers 15 residues. V was shortened by 2 bases and J by 2 bases, with 13 bases between the two germline ends.

This clonotype was seen a few times. This chain connects TRBV7-9 to TRBJ2-1; D gene uncertain. From germline, CDR1 is SEHNR and CDR2 FQNEAQ (reference sequence). Trimming left V 5 bases short and J 5 bases short, with 16 bases between. This CDR3 contains 15 residues. As DNA, the CDR3 is TGTGCCAGCAGCCGCTCAACGTTTTCTCACAATGAGCAGTTCTTC. Translation gives CASSRSTFSHNEQFF.

The genes are TRBV25-1 and TRBJ2-5, with D maybe TRBD2 (6 bases). The J call may be wrong; the DNA end is better matched by TRBJ2-7. This CDR3 contains 13 residues. Germline V CDR1 and CDR2: MGHDK, SYGVNS. As DNA, the CDR3 is TGTGCCAGCAGAAGGACGGCGGAGGGCGAGCAGTACTTC. Translating it yields CASRRTAEGEQYF.